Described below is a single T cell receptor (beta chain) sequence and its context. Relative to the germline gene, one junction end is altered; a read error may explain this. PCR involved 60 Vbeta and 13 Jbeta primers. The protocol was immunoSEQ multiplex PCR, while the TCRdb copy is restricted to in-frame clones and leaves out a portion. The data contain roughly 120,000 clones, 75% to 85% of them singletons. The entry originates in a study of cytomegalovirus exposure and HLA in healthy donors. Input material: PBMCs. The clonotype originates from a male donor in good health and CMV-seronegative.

CDR3 nucleotide sequence: TGTTCCAGCAGCTTAGCGATCAGGTCACAGCAGTACTTC. As protein: CSSSLAIRSQQYF. The rearrangement joins TRBV7-9 to TRBJ2-7; maybe TRBD2 (5 bases). Per germline, CDR1 SEHNR and CDR2 FQNEAQ (reference sequence). The CDR3 length is 13 residues.